This is a list of T cell receptor beta chains from one sample in a study of beta chain features in type 1 diabetes. TCRdb's copy holds only in-frame clones and misses some; the assay was immunoSEQ multiplex PCR. Seen here are about half a million clones, about 10% observed once, and the top ten hold about 0.042%. Sequencing was performed on naive CD4+ T cells from blood. These receptors were obtained from a woman aged 18-30 years in good health. Both conserved end residues are trimmed from each CDR3.

ASSVGPAISGANVLT	TRBJ2-6	TRBV9
ASLQGSVWTEAF	TRBJ1-1	TRBV7-8
ASRSQGETQY	TRBJ2-5	TRBV6-5
ASSFSGGVEQY	TRBJ2-7	TRBV7-2
ASGRRELNTDTQY	TRBJ2-3	TRBV27
SVDPGRQSRGNQPQH	TRBJ1-5	TRBV29-1
SAETGRSV	TRBJ1-4	TRBV20-1
ASSLTSDNEQF	TRBJ2-1	TRBV18
ASSYQTGAGELF	TRBJ2-2	TRBV5-1
ASGSPGETQY	TRBJ2-5	TRBV12-5
ASTVPPDTQY	TRBJ2-3	TRBV28
AISDPARGYNEQF	TRBJ2-1	TRBV10-3
ATSDLRDVYQPQH	TRBJ1-5	TRBV15
ASSSRRGRVGGYT	TRBJ1-2	TRBV7-9
AWSNGLNTEAF	TRBJ1-1	TRBV30
ASSDAVATSTDTQY	TRBJ2-3	TRBV2
ASSPSGNTGELF	TRBJ2-2	TRBV7-3
ASSLPIPGQGNIQY	TRBJ2-4	TRBV5-1
ASSTPGSTNEQF	TRBJ2-1	TRBV28
ASSSVGAAQY	TRBJ2-3	TRBV9
ASSALGPGRPYNEQF	TRBJ2-1	TRBV2
ASSDRDTALRAQY	TRBJ2-5	TRBV25-1
ASSAGTGSYNEQF	TRBJ2-1	TRBV7-2
ASNSGNGYT	TRBJ1-2	TRBV28
ASSVVKGREGNIQY	TRBJ2-4	TRBV9